The rows below give T cell receptor beta chains drawn from one sample of a study of blood T cells in healthy people across ages. MiXCR, applied by TCRdb to the 5' RACE reads, yields one record per CDR3 protein. The sample lists more than 500,000 distinct CDR3 sequences, about 25% occurring once. The sample comprised blood. Receptors originate from a woman in her 70s in good health. Each CDR3 is given with its conserved first and last residue.

TRBV20-1	TRBJ2-5	CSAWDSAETQYF
TRBV2	TRBJ2-5	CASSDGALETQYF
TRBV27	TRBJ1-3	CASSFSGGSNGNTIYF
TRBV20-1	TRBJ2-7	CSARQGGIYEQYF
TRBV20-1	TRBJ2-1	CSATGTVHSYNEQFF
TRBV9	TRBJ1-4	CASSVGVDRDRGLLFF
TRBV7-2	TRBJ2-3	CASSSVARGGKGTQYF
TRBV4-3	TRBJ1-5	CASSQAGHQPQHF
TRBV11-2	TRBJ2-5	CASSEGHLLGLAGGPLQETQYF
TRBV18	TRBJ2-5	CASSPRGAAQETQYF
TRBV5-1	TRBJ1-6	CASSLRGADNSPLHF
TRBV12-3/TRBV12-4	TRBJ1-1	CASSPTGGTRAFF
TRBV7-9	TRBJ2-7	CASSLSAPGTGIHEQYF
TRBV2	TRBJ2-6	CASKLTEGPGANVLTF
TRBV12-3/TRBV12-4	TRBJ2-1	CASSTFLAASYNEQFF
TRBV12-3/TRBV12-4	TRBJ2-1	CATLARNNEQFF
TRBV12-5	TRBJ1-2	CASGLSGTGGWDYGYTF
TRBV9	TRBJ2-3	CASSAGTGGHSSTDTQYF
TRBV29-1	TRBJ2-6	CSVIPGRGANVLTF
TRBV6-5	TRBJ1-2	CASSYSIQGIGYGYTF
TRBV20-1	TRBJ1-2	CSARAGDINYGYTF
TRBV4-3	NA	CASSPGTDGGYEQYF
TRBV5-1	NA	CASSSDRDTYYEQYF
TRBV6-2/TRBV6-3	TRBJ2-5	CASTGQVQETQYF
TRBV6-2/TRBV6-3	TRBJ2-1	CASSRLTGNEQFF
TRBV6-5	TRBJ1-2	CASSRQGPNYGYTF
TRBV3-1	TRBJ1-3	CASSQEPGRVGNTIYF
TRBV4-2	TRBJ2-6	CASSQGEGISGANVLTF
TRBV12-3/TRBV12-4	TRBJ2-7	CASNRDTREQYF
TRBV28	TRBJ2-3	CASRAQRGASTDTQYF
TRBV25-1	TRBJ2-3	CASSTPTGSDTQYF
TRBV19	TRBJ1-5	CASTAEGRSNQPQHF
TRBV12-3/TRBV12-4	TRBJ1-1	CASGPGQGALNTEAFF
TRBV18	TRBJ1-1	CASSPSRDTEAFF
TRBV20-1	TRBJ2-5	CSAWTSGGAETQYF
TRBV9	TRBJ1-4	CASSVDSGQGREKLFF
TRBV5-1	NA	CASSLELGVNYEQYF
TRBV7-2	TRBJ2-3	CASSIRTVRDTQYF
TRBV20-1	TRBJ2-5	CSANWLQETQYF
TRBV21-1	TRBJ2-7	CASTIMGDVGYEQYF
TRBV6-5	TRBJ2-3	CASSYRSGGGYTDTQYF
TRBV5-1	TRBJ1-2	CASSLDPANYGYTF
TRBV29-1	TRBJ1-2	CSVHTGLIYGYTF
TRBV4-3	TRBJ2-5	CASSQEPPPTGAETQYF
TRBV7-2	TRBJ2-7	CASSFATGLRSEQYF
TRBV6-1	TRBJ1-4	CASSARTGGGGTNEKLFF
TRBV20-1	TRBJ2-5	CSASTSGSETQYF
TRBV13	TRBJ2-7	CASSAGRPSYEQYF
TRBV6-2/TRBV6-3	NA	CASRGGGSAAYEQYF
TRBV20-1	TRBJ1-1	CSARDRAGGAEAFF
TRBV4-1	TRBJ2-5	CASSQGLSASGTQETQYF
TRBV12-5	TRBJ2-5	CASGLGSIPGPPETQYF
TRBV5-5	TRBJ2-3	CASSFSGQASTDTQYF